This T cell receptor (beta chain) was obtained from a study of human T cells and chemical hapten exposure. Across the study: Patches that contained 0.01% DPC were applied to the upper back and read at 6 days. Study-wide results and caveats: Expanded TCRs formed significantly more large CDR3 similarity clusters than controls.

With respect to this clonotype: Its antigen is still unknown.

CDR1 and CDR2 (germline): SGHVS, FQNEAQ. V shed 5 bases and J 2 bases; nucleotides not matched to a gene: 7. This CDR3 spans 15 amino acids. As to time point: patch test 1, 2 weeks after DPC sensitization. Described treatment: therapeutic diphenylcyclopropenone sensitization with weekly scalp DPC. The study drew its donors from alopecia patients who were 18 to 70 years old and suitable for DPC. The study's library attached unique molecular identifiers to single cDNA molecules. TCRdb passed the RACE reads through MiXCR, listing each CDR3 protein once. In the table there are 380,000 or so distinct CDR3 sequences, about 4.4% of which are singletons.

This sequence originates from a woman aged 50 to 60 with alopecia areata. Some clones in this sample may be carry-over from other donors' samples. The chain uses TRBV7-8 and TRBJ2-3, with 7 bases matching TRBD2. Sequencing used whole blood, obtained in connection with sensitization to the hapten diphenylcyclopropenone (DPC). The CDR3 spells CASSPRDYSTDTQYF. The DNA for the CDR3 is TGTGCCAGCAGCCCCCGGGACTACTCCACAGATACGCAGTATTTT.